Listed below are T cell receptor beta chains from one sample, sequenced in a study of blood T cell repertoires in COVID-19. Measured with immunoSEQ multiplex PCR; TCRdb has only the in-frame clones, and not every one. The sample lists over 100,000 clones; about 89% were seen once. What was sequenced was peripheral blood. Receptors originate from a man aged 40-55 years with acute or convalescent COVID-19. CDR3s leave out the opening cysteine and the closing phenylalanine or tryptophan. The order of the fields is clone size, CDR3 length, V gene, J gene, CDR3 protein. Clone sizes are given selectively: once, few, many, or a class where the clone is expanded.

abundance: NA
len: 12
v_gene: TRBV10-3
j_gene: TRBJ2-1
CDR3aa: AISESTIGNEQF

abundance: NA
len: 13
v_gene: TRBV27
j_gene: TRBJ2-2
CDR3aa: ASSWGGAGTGELF

abundance: NA
len: 15
v_gene: TRBV18
j_gene: TRBJ2-1
CDR3aa: ASSAGLDRQVKNEQF

abundance: NA
len: 13
v_gene: TRBV10-3
j_gene: TRBJ2-7
CDR3aa: AIRLGGGPSYEQY

abundance: NA
len: 13
v_gene: TRBV11-2
j_gene: TRBJ2-3
CDR3aa: ASSLRGLAGSTQY

abundance: few
len: 16
v_gene: TRBV4-1
j_gene: TRBJ1-5
CDR3aa: ASSQVDMGFRSNQPQH

abundance: NA
len: 10
v_gene: TRBV5-8
j_gene: TRBJ2-5
CDR3aa: ASRRGLETQY

abundance: NA
len: 11
v_gene: TRBV25-1
j_gene: TRBJ1-2
CDR3aa: ASSARDRGRYT

abundance: NA
len: 12
v_gene: TRBV6-5
j_gene: TRBJ1-1
CDR3aa: ATCQTGGSTEAF

abundance: NA
len: 13
v_gene: TRBV7-9
j_gene: TRBJ2-6
CDR3aa: ASSPTGAGANVLT

abundance: few
len: 12
v_gene: TRBV2
j_gene: TRBJ1-1
CDR3aa: ASSEGGLDPEAF

abundance: NA
len: 14
v_gene: TRBV12-5
j_gene: TRBJ2-1
CDR3aa: ASGPPGLAGGSEQF

abundance: NA
len: 12
v_gene: TRBV5-4
j_gene: TRBJ1-1
CDR3aa: ASSLQGVRTEAF

abundance: NA
len: 12
v_gene: TRBV4-1
j_gene: TRBJ1-4
CDR3aa: ASSQGATNEKLF

abundance: few
len: 11
v_gene: TRBV15
j_gene: TRBJ1-2
CDR3aa: ATARDRVYGYT

abundance: few
len: 12
v_gene: TRBV19
j_gene: TRBJ2-2
CDR3aa: ASTGTHNTGELF

abundance: once
len: 13
v_gene: TRBV5-1
j_gene: TRBJ1-3
CDR3aa: ASSLQAPEGNTIY

abundance: NA
len: 12
v_gene: TRBV10-3
j_gene: TRBJ1-5
CDR3aa: AISESAGDQPQH

abundance: NA
len: 13
v_gene: TRBV19
j_gene: TRBJ2-3
CDR3aa: ASKAQGGATDTQY

abundance: NA
len: 12
v_gene: TRBV6-5
j_gene: TRBJ2-3
CDR3aa: ASSLARSTDTQY

abundance: NA
len: 11
v_gene: TRBV7-2
j_gene: TRBJ1-5
CDR3aa: ASSLEQGGPQH